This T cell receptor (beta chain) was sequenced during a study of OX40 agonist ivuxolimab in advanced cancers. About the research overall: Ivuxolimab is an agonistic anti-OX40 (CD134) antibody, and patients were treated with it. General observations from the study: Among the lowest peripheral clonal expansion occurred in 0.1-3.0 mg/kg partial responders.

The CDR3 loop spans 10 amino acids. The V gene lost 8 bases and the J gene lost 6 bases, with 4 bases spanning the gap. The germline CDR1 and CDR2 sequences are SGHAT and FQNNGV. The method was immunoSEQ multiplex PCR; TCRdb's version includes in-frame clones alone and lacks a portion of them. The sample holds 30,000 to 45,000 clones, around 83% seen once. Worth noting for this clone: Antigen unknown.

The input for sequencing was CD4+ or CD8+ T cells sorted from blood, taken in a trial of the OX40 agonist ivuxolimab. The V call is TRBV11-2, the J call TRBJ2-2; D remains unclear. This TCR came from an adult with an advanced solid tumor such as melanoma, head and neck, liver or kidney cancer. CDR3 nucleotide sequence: TGTGCCAGCTTTCCCGGGGAGCTGTTTTTT. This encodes CASFPGELFF.